Only one count was recorded for the clone carrying this T cell receptor (beta chain). Its antigen is not identified. This sample stems from a study of T cell repertoires in cytomegalovirus infection. Study as a whole: Public TCR beta signature analysis indicated the presence of both CMV infection and matching HLA type.

Germline V lookup: CDR1 ENHRY, CDR2 SYGVKD. The CDR3 has 13 residues. The ends lost 11 bases at V and 5 bases at J; junction bases unmatched: 9. Broader study findings: HLA-C-restricted TCR beta clonotypes specific for CMV led the ex vivo response. Carriers of CMV and the relevant HLA type were discriminated by public TCR beta frequency.

TCRdb passed the reads through MiXCR, listing each CDR3 protein once. The sample has roughly 500,000 distinct CDR3 sequences; about 33% are singletons. This TCR was sampled from a human donor in good health (CMV status not recorded). Some clones in this sample may be carry-over from other donors' samples. The sequencing here drew on cultured PBMCs, taken from culture after CMV antigen stimulation. This sequence joins TRBV10-3 and TRBJ2-7; 10 bases map to TRBD2. CDR3 nucleotides: TGTGCCGCGGGCCTAGCGGGAGTTGACGAGCAGTACTTC. It codes for CAAGLAGVDEQYF.